The 10 T cell receptor beta chains given below trace back to one sample, sequenced in a study of metastatic and nonmetastatic thyroid tumors (TCRdb year 2020). No treatment had been received by any patient before thyroid surgery. The library was produced with PCR. For sequencing, an Illumina HiSeq 4000 was employed. TCRdb reanalyzed the raw reads on its own, using fastp at Q25 for trimming and MiXCR for clone calling, and kept in-frame beta chains. This sample is represented by 20,000 to 25,000 clones; 24% of them were singletons. The ten largest clonotypes hold 5% to 7.5% of the sample. The sample comprised tumor tissue. These receptors were collected from a female donor with papillary thyroid cancer or a benign thyroid nodule (not recorded which). Some clones in this sample may be carry-over from other donors' samples.

This chain joins TRBV20-1 and TRBJ2-1, with a possible D match to TRBD2 (5 bases). Germline V gene lookup returns CDR1 DFQATT and CDR2 SNEGSKA (reference sequence). The CDR3 is 14 residues long. Trimming took off 3 bases at V and 3 bases at J, with 12 bases between the two ends. CDR3 region: CSARHGEVYNEQFF. Here the CDR3 DNA reads TGCAGTGCTAGGCACGGGGAAGTCTACAATGAGCAGTTCTTC.

This clone rates as large (0.1 to 1%). Other DNA sequences in the same sample also yield this CDR3. This chain joins TRBV28 and TRBJ2-7; 9 bases align to TRBD1. After removal of 7 bases from V and 4 bases from J, the junction contained 8 bases not matched to a gene. The CDR3 extends over 14 amino acids. Germline-derived CDR1 and CDR2 are MDHEN and SYDVKM. The CDR3 coding sequence is TGTGCCAGCACCCCCCCGGGACAGGGTTACGAGCAGTACTTC. Its protein product is CASTPPGQGYEQYF.

This rearrangement joins TRBV28 to TRBJ2-5; tentative D call: TRBD1 (5 bases). Trimming cost V 7 bases and J 11 bases, with 11 bases left between them. Per the germline V gene, CDR1 is MDHEN and CDR2 is SYDVKM. The CDR3 contains 10 residues. DNA for the CDR3: TGTGCCAGCAAAAGGGGCGTGCAGTACTTC. It codes for CASKRGVQYF.

This clone came up many times. A much larger clone lies a single base off, so this may be a read error. Other DNA sequences from this sample encode an identical CDR3 as well. This chain uses TRBV11-2 with TRBJ2-1; no definite D call. There are 14 residues in the CDR3. Germline CDR1 and CDR2: SGHAT and FQNNGV. V was clipped by 3 bases and J by 4 bases, with 10 bases between them. CDR3: CASSFTTAYNEQFF. CDR3 coding DNA: TGTGCCAGCAGCTTCACTACTGCGTACAATGAGCAGTTCTTC. Full variable domain (missing parts from reference TRBV11-2 and TRBJ2-1): EAGVAQSPRYKIIEKRQSVAFWCNPISGHATLYWYQQILGQGPKLLIQFQNNGVVDDSQLPKDRFSAERLKGVDSTLKIQPAKLEDSAVYLCASSFTTAYNEQFFGPGTRLTVL.

A few counts support this clone. This chain connects TRBV28 to TRBJ2-2, with D perhaps matching TRBD1 (5 bases). This CDR3 has 13 amino acids. Deletions cut 7 bases from V and 7 bases from J, with 13 bases between. Germline CDR1 and CDR2: MDHEN and SYDVKM. In nucleotides, the CDR3 is TGTGCCAGCATCCCTCAGCAGGGCGGGGAGCTGTTTTTT. Residues: CASIPQQGGELFF.

The chain couples TRBV2 to TRBJ2-1, with D perhaps assigned TRBD1 or TRBD2 (5 bases each). V lost 7 bases and J lost 10, with 23 bases in between. There are 15 residues in the CDR3. Germline V CDR1 and CDR2: SNHLY, FYNNEI. CDR3 sequence: CASTPGTGLVEEQFF. CDR3 coding DNA: TGTGCCAGCACCCCCGGGACCGGGTTAGTGGAAGAGCAGTTCTTC.

This clone was found many times. The chain links TRBV7-9 to TRBJ2-1; 9 nucleotides line up with TRBD2. V trimming: 5 bases; J trimming: 1 base; junction bases outside the gene matches: 6. CDR1 is SEHNR and CDR2 is FQNEAQ in the germline V gene (reference sequence). This CDR3 region has 16 residues. DNA of the CDR3: TGTGCCAGCAGCCCAAATAGCGGGGGATCCTACAATGAGCAGTTCTTC. Protein sequence: CASSPNSGGSYNEQFF.

In its sample, this clone was seen many times. The rearrangement uses TRBV29-1 and TRBJ2-7; D ambiguous. V lost 3 bases, J lost 7 bases, and 13 bases lay in between. Germline V gene sequence: CDR1 SQVTM, CDR2 ANQGSEA. The CDR3 is made up of 12 amino acids. The DNA of the CDR3 is TGCAGCGTTGATCTGGGCGCGGATGAGCAGTACTTC. This translates into CSVDLGADEQYF.

This clone showed up many times. The V call is TRBV12-3 or TRBV12-4, the J call TRBJ1-5, with D uncertain. Trimming left V 3 bases short and J 6 bases short, with 9 bases between. CDR3 length equals 13 residues. The CDR3 sequence is CASSFGGFQPQHF. As DNA, the CDR3 is TGTGCCAGCAGTTTTGGAGGTTTTCAGCCCCAGCATTTT.

This clone was counted at least ten times. The chain links TRBV29-1 to TRBJ2-3; D unclear. The CDR3 has 17 residues. Trimming stripped 2 bases from V and 0 bases from J, with 18 bases between. Per the germline V gene, CDR1 is SQVTM and CDR2 is ANQGSEA. CDR3 protein: CSVETYSLFSSTDTQYF. The CDR3 DNA follows: TGCAGCGTTGAAACTTACAGCCTGTTTTCTAGCACAGATACGCAGTATTTT.